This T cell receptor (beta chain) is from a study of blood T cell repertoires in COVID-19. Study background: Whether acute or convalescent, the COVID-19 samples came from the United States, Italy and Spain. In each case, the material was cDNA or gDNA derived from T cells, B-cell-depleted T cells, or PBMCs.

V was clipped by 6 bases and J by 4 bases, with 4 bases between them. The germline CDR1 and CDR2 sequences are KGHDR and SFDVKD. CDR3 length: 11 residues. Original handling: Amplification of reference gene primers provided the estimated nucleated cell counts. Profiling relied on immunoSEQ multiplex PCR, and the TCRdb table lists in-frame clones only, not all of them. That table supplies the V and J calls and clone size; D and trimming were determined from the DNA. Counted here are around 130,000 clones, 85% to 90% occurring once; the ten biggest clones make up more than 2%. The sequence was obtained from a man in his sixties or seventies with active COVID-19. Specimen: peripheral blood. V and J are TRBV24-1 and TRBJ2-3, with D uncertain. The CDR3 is CATSQADTQYF. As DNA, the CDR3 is TGTGCCACCAGTCAGGCAGATACGCAGTATTTT.